This T cell receptor beta chain originates from a study of T cells in Graves' hyperthyroidism and ophthalmopathy. Study outcomes and limitations: For ophthalmopathy, model prediction preceded onset by a median 6.5 months.

This clonotype has just a few counts. Its specificity is unknown. It was RNA transcripts that yielded the amplified TCR beta CDR3 regions. The HTBI set primed first-round TCR CDR3 RT-PCR. In TCRdb, the multiplex PCR reads were re-called with MiXCR into one record per CDR3 protein. This table has approximately 400,000 distinct CDR3 sequences, about a sixth appearing once. The CDR3 runs to 15 residues. CDR1 is SGHTA and CDR2 is FQGNSA in the germline V gene. The J segment lost 2 bases and the V segment lost 0 bases, leaving 4 bases of the junction unmatched. The chain combines TRBV7-2 with TRBJ2-7, with TRBD2 identical over 7 bases. This clonotype originated in a woman under 30 with Graves' hyperthyroidism that later progressed to Graves' ophthalmopathy. Sequenced sample: blood. The CDR3 DNA follows: TGTGCCAGCAGCTTAGCTGGGGGGGGGACCTACGAGCAGTACTTC. Amino acids: CASSLAGGGTYEQYF. Full variable domain (rest looked up from reference TRBV7-2 and TRBJ2-7): GAGVSQSPSNKVTEKGKDVELRCDPISGHTALYWYRQSLGQGLEFLIYFQGNSAPDKSGLPSDRFSAERTGGSVSTLTIQRTQQEDSAVYLCASSLAGGGTYEQYFGPGTRLTVT.